This T cell receptor (beta chain) derives from a study of beta chain features in type 1 diabetes. This clone was seen a few times. Its antigen is not known. Study outcomes and limitations: Moderate but significant shortening of TCRB CDR3s was recorded in all four CD4+ subsets from Type 1 diabetes patients.

The trim removed 7 bases at V and 5 bases at J, leaving 13 bases unmatched. Germline-derived CDR1 and CDR2 are SQVTM and ANQGSEA. CDR3 size: 15 residues. All of the isolated RNA was reverse transcribed, so expressed TCRB transcripts were sequenced. Method: immunoSEQ multiplex PCR; TCRdb's copy keeps in-frame clones and lacks some. Among 300,000 to 400,000 clones listed, 13% were seen once. The gene calls are TRBV29-1 and TRBJ2-1, with TRBD2 matching 8 bases. The sample was naive CD4+ T cells from blood. This clonotype was obtained from a woman aged 18-29 years with type 1 diabetes. CDR3 in amino acids: CSAPERERCHNEQFF. CDR3 DNA sequence: TGCAGCGCCCCGGAGCGGGAGCGGTGCCACAATGAGCAGTTCTTC.